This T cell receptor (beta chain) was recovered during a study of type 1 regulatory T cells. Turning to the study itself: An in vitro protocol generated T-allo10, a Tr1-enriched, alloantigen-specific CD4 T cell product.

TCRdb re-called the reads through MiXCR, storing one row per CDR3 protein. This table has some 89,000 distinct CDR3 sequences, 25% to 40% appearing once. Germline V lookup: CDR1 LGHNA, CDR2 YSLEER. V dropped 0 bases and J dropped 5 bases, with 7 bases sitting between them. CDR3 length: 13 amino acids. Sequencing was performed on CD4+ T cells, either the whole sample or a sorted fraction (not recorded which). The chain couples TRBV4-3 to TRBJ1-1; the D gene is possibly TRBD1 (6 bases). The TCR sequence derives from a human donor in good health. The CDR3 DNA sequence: TGCGCCAGCAGCCAAGATACAGGGACTGAAGCTTTCTTT. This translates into CASSQDTGTEAFF.